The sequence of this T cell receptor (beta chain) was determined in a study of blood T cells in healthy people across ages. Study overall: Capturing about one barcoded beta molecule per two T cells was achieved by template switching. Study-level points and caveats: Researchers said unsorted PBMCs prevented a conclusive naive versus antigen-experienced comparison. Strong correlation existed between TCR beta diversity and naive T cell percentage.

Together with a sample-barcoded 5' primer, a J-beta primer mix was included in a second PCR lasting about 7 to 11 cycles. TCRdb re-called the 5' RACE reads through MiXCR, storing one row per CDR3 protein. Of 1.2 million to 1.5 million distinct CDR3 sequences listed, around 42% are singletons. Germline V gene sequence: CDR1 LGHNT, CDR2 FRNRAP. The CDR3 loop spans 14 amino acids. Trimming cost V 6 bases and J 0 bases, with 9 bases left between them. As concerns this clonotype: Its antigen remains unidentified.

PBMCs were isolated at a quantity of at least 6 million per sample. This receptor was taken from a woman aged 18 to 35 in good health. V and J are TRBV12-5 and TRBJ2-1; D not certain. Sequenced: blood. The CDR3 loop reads CASGPPSSYNEQFF. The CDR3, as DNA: TGTGCTAGTGGCCCTCCAAGCTCCTACAATGAGCAGTTCTTC.